A single sample is the source of the 2 T cell receptor beta chains below, sequenced in a study of T cell changes during pregnancy in multiple sclerosis. Assay used: immunoSEQ multiplex PCR; TCRdb lists only in-frame clones, some missing. Of 75,000 to 100,000 clones in the sample, 75% to 95% were seen once. The source material was peripheral blood, sampled after pregnancy. All receptors derive from a female donor in good health, enrolled as a control in a pregnancy study.

In its sample, this clone was seen a few times. This chain links TRBV25-1 with TRBJ1-2; D is uncertain. Germline V gives CDR1 MGHDK, CDR2 SYGVNS. V dropped 8 bases and J dropped 4 bases, with 8 bases sitting between them. The CDR3 is 11 amino acids. CDR3 amino acids: CASWGVYGYTF. CDR3 coding DNA: TGTGCCAGCTGGGGAGTCTATGGCTACACCTTC.

The chain employs TRBV7-3 and TRBJ1-1, with D perhaps matching TRBD1 (6 bases). Between the trimmed V and J ends, which lost 2 bases and 0 bases, there was a span of 16 bases. Germline CDR1 reads SGHTA; CDR2 reads FQGTGA. CDR3 size: 17 residues. The CDR3 loop reads CASSLEGGARMNTEAFF. Written as DNA, the CDR3 is TGTGCCAGCAGCTTAGAAGGGGGGGCGCGGATGAACACTGAAGCTTTCTTT.